These 4 T cell receptor beta chains were sequenced from one sample in a study of naive and memory T cell subsets. An oligonucleotide containing a UMI was ligated to the 3' end of TCR cDNA. Amplification of ligated cDNA took four PCR rounds with SP2 and nested alpha and beta constant primers. TCRdb ran MiXCR on the 5' RACE reads and lists one entry per CDR3 protein. The table includes 56,000 or so distinct CDR3 sequences, less than 10% detected once. The receptor set was obtained from a female donor in good health.

This clonotype was detected a few times. The chain joins TRBV12-3 or TRBV12-4 to TRBJ2-5, with 8 bases lining up with TRBD2. The CDR3 is 14 amino acids. After removal of 5 bases from V and 4 bases from J, the junction contained 6 bases not matched to a gene. CDR3 DNA: TGTGCCAGCAGTACTCGTAGCGGGGTAGAGACCCAGTACTTC. This gives the protein CASSTRSGVETQYF.

This clonotype appeared a few times. The chain couples TRBV12-3 or TRBV12-4 to TRBJ2-6; the D gene could be TRBD1 or TRBD2 (5 bases each). CDR3 size: 16 residues. V lost 8 bases and J lost 1, with 15 bases in between. CDR3 nucleotide sequence: TGTGCCAGCGAAAGAGGGGTCGGTTCTGGGGCCAACGTCCTGACTTTC. Translated: CASERGVGSGANVLTF.

In the case of this clonotype: Possible read error: a much larger clone is one base away. The chain combines TRBV20-1 with TRBJ1-1; the D is unclear. The CDR3 is 11 residues long. Germline lookup yields CDR1 DFQATT and CDR2 SNEGSKA (reference sequence). As DNA, the CDR3 is TGCAGTGCTATTTTGAACACTCAAGCTTTCTTT. Encoded protein: CSAILNTQAFF.

The chain uses TRBV29-1 and TRBJ1-1; TRBD1 matches at 8 bases. This CDR3 spans 10 amino acids. The V and J ends lost 6 bases and 8 bases, in that order; junction bases with no gene match: 2. In germline, CDR1 is SQVTM, CDR2 ANQGSEA. The CDR3 loop reads CSVGDREAFF. The CDR3 nucleotides read TGCAGCGTCGGGGACAGGGAAGCTTTCTTT.